Listed here is a single TCR beta chain. This sample is part of a study of technical replicates of blood from a few donors. The method was immunoSEQ multiplex PCR; TCRdb's version includes in-frame clones alone and lacks a portion of them. The sample contains about 58,000 clones, around 92% of which appear only once. CDR1 and CDR2 (germline): ENHRY, SYGVKD. Trimming pared 7 bases from V and 3 bases from J, leaving 13 bases between. This CDR3 is built from 13 residues. This chain links TRBV10-3 with TRBJ2-7; maybe TRBD2 (7 bases). The sample comprised PBMCs. This clonotype was obtained from a human donor in good health. Some clones in this sample may be carry-over from other donors' samples. CDR3 loop: CAITPGGRYEQYF. As DNA, the CDR3 is TGTGCCATCACCCCGGGGGGCCGCTACGAGCAGTACTTC.